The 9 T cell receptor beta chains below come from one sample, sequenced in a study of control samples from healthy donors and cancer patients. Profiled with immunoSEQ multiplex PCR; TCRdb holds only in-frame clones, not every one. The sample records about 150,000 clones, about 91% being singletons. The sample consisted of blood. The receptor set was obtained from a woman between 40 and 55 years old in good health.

CDR3 protein: CASSATGTSTGELFF. CDR3 DNA sequence: TGTGCCAGCAGCGCTACCGGGACTAGCACCGGGGAGCTGTTTTTT. V is TRBV9 and J is TRBJ2-2, with 8 bases that match TRBD2. Trimming at V came to 3 bases and at J to 4 bases, leaving 5 bases not matched to a gene. The CDR3 contains 15 residues. Per the germline V gene, CDR1 is SGDLS and CDR2 is YYNGEE.

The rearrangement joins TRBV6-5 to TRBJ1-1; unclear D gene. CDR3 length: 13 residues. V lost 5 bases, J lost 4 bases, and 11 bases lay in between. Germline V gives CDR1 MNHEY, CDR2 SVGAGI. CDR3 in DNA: TGTGCCAGCAGTCAATTGACGGGCACTGAAGCTTTCTTT. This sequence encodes CASSQLTGTEAFF.

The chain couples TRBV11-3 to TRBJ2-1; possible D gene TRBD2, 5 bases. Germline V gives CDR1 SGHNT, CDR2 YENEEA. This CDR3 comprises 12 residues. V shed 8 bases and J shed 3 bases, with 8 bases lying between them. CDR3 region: CASSGIYNEQFF. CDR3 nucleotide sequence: TGTGCCAGCTCGGGAATCTACAATGAGCAGTTCTTC.

The CDR3 reads CASSLLFLANYGYTF. The CDR3 nucleotides are TGTGCCAGCAGTTTATTGTTCCTAGCTAACTATGGCTACACCTTC. The chain has TRBV27 and TRBJ1-2, with D uncertain. Between the trimmed V and J ends, which lost 1 base and 0 bases, there was a span of 9 bases. Germline loops: CDR1 MNHEY, CDR2 SMNVEV (reference sequence). The CDR3 runs 15 residues.

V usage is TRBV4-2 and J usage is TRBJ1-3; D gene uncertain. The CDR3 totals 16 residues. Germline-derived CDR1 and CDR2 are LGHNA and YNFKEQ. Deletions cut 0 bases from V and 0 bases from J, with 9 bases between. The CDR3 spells CASSQDDLSSGNTIYF. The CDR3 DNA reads TGTGCCAGCAGCCAAGATGATTTGAGCTCTGGAAACACCATATATTTT.

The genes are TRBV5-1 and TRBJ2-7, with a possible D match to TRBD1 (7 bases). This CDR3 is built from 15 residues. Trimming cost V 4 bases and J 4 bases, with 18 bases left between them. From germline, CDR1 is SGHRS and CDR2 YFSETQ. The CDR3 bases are TGCGCCAGCAGCCCTCCAGGGGGGTTCCATTACGAGCAGTACTTC. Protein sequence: CASSPPGGFHYEQYF.

The CDR3 spells CASSLGGTEQFF. CDR3 bases: TGTGCCAGCAGCCTGGGGGGGACTGAGCAGTTCTTC. The chain has TRBV3-1 (or the pseudogene TRBV3-2) and TRBJ2-1; TRBD2 aligns across 7 bases. The germline V gene has CDR1 LGHDT and CDR2 YNNKEL (reference sequence). V trimming: 4 bases; J trimming: 9 bases; junction bases outside the gene matches: 3. This CDR3 comprises 12 residues.

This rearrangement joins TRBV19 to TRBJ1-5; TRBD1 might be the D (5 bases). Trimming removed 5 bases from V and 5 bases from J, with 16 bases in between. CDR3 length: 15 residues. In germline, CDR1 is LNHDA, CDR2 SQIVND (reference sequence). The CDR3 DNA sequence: TGTGCCAGTAGTGGGTGGCAGGGCGGGGATCAGCCCCAGCATTTT. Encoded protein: CASSGWQGGDQPQHF. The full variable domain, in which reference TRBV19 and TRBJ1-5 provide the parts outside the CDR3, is DGGITQSPKYLFRKEGQNVTLSCEQNLNHDAMYWYRQDPGQGLRLIYYSQIVNDFQKGDIAEGYSVSREKKESFPLTVTSAQKNPTAFYLCASSGWQGGDQPQHFGDGTRLSIL.

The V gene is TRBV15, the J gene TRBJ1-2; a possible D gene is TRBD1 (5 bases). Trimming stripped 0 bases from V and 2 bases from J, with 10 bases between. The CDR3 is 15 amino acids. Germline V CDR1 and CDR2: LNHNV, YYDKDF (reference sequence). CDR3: CATSRDTGNNYGYTF. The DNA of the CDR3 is TGTGCCACCAGCAGAGATACAGGAAACAACTATGGCTACACCTTC. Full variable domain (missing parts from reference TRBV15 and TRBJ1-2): DAMVIQNPRYQVTQFGKPVTLSCSQTLNHNVMYWYQQKSSQAPKLLFHYYDKDFNNEADTPDNFQSRRPNTSFCFLDIRSPGLGDTAMYLCATSRDTGNNYGYTFGSGTRLTVV.